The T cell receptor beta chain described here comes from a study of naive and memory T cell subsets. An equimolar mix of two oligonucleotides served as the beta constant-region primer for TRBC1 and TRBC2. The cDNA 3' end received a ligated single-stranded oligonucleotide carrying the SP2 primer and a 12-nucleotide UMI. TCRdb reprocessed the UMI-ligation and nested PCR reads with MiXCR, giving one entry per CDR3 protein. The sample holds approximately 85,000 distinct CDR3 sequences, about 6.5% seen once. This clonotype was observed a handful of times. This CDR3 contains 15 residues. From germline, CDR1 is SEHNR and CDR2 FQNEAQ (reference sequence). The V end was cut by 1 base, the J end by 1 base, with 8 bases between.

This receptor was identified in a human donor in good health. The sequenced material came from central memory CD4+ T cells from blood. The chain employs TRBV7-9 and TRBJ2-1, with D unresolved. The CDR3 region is CASSLVSGSYNEQFF. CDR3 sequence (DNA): TGTGCCAGCAGCTTAGTTTCAGGTTCCTACAATGAGCAGTTCTTC.